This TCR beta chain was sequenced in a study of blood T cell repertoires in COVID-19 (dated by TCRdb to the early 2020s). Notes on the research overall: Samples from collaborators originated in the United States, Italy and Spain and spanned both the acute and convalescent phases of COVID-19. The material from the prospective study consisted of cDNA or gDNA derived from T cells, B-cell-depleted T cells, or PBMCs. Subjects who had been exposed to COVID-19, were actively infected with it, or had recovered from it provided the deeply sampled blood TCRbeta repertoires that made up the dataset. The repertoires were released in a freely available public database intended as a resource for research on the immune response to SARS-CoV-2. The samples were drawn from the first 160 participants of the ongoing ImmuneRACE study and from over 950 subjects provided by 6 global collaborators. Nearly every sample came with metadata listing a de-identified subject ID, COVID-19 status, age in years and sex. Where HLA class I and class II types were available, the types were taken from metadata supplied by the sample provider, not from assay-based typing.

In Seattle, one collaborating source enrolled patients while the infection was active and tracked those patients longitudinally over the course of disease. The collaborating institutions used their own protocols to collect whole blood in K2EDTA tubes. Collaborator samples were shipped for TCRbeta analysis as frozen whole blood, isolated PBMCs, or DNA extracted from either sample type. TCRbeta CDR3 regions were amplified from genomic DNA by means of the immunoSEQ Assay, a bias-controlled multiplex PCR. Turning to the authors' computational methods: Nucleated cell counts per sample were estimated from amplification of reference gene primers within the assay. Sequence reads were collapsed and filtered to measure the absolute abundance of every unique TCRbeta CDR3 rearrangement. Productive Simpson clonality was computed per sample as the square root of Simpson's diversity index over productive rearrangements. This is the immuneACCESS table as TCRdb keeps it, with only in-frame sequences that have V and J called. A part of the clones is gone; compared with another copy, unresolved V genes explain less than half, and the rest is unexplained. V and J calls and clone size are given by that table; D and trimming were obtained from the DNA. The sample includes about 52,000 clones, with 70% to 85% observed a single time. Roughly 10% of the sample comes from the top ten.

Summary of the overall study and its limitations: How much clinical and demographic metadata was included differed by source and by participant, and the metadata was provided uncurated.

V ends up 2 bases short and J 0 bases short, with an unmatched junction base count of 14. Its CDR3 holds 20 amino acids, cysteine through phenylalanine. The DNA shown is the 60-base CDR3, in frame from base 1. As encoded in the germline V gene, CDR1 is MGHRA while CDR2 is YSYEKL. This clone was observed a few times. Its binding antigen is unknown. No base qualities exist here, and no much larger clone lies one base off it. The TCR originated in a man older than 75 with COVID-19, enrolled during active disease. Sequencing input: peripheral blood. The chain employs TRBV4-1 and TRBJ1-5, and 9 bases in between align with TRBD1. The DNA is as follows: TGCGCCAGCAGCCAATACAGCCGGGACAGGGCGATTTATAGCAATCAGCCCCAGCATTTT. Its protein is CASSQYSRDRAIYSNQPQHF.